This T cell receptor beta chain was sequenced during a study of blood T cell repertoires in COVID-19. Across the whole study: Sample material is recorded as cDNA or gDNA derived from T cells, B-cell-depleted T cells, or PBMCs.

There are 17 residues in the CDR3. With 1 base clipped from V and 5 bases from J, the junction kept 13 bases outside the gene matches. Germline loops: CDR1 SGHVS, CDR2 FQNEAQ. Generated by immunoSEQ multiplex PCR, the TCRdb table keeps only in-frame clones and is missing some. Of around 94,000 clones in the sample, around 85% were seen once. The sequencing sample was made of peripheral blood. The V call is TRBV7-8, the J call TRBJ2-7; TRBD1 matches at 8 bases. This clonotype was sampled from a man aged 50 to 60 with acute or convalescent COVID-19. This CDR3 is CASSLVSGGSGFDEQYF. The CDR3 nucleotides read TGTGCCAGCAGCTTAGTATCAGGGGGCTCAGGGTTCGACGAGCAGTACTTC.